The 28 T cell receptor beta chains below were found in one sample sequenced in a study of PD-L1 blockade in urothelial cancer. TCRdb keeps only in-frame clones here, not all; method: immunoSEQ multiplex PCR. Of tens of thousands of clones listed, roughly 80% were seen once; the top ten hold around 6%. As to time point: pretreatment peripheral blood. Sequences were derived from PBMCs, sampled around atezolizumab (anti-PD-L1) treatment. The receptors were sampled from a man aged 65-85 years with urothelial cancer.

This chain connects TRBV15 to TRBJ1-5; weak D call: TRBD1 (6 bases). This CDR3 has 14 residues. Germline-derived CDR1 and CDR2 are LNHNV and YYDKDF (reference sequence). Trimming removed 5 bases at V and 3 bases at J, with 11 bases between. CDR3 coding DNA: TGTGCCACCAGCCCCGGACAGCCCAATCAGCCCCAGCATTTT. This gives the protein CATSPGQPNQPQHF.

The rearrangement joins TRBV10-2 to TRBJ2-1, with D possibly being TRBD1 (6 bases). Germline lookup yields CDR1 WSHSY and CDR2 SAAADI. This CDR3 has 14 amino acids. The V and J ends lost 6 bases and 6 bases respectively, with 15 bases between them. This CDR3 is CASSDSQGGNEQFF. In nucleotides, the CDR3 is TGCGCCAGCAGCGACTCACAAGGGGGCAATGAGCAGTTCTTC.

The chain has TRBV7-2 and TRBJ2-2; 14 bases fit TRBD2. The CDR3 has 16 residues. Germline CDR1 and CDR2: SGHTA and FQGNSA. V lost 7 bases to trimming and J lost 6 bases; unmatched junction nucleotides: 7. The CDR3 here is CASTQPGLAGAGELFF. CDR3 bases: TGTGCCAGCACTCAACCGGGACTAGCGGGAGCCGGGGAGCTGTTTTTT.

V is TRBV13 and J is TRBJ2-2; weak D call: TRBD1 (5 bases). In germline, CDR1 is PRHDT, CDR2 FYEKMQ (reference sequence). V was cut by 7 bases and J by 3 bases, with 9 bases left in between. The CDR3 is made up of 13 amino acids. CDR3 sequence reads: CASTQGDTGELFF. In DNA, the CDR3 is TGTGCCAGCACGCAGGGCGACACCGGGGAGCTGTTTTTT.

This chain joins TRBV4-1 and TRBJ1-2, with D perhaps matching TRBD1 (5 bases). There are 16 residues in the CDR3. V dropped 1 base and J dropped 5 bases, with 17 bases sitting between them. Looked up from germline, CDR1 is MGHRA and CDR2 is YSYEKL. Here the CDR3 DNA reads TGCGCCAGCAGCCAAGCCGGCAGGGCCGGAATTTATGGCTACACCTTC. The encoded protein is CASSQAGRAGIYGYTF.

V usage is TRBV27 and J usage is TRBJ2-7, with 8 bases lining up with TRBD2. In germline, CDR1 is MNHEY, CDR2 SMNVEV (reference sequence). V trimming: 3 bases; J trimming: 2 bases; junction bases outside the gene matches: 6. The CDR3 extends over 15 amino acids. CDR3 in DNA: TGTGCCAGCAGTTTCAGCGGGGGTCTCCCCTACGAGCAGTACTTC. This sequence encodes CASSFSGGLPYEQYF.

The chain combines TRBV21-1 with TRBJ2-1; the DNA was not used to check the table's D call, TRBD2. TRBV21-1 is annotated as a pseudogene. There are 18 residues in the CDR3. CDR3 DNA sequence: TGTGCCAGCAGCCTACGGGAGCGGGGGCCCCTCTCCTACAATGAGCAGTTCTTC. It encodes CASSLRERGPLSYNEQFF.

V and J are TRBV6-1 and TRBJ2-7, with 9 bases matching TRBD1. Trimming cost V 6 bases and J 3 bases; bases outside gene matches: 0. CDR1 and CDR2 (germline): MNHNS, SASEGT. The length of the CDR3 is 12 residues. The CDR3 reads CASRTGGYEQYF. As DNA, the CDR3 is TGTGCCAGCAGGACAGGGGGCTACGAGCAGTACTTC.

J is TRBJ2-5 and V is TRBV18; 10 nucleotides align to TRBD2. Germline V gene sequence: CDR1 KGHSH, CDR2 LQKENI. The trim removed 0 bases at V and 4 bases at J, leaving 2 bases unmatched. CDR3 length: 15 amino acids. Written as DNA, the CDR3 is TGTGCCAGCTCACCACCTAGCGGGAGGAGAGAGACCCAGTACTTC. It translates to CASSPPSGRRETQYF.

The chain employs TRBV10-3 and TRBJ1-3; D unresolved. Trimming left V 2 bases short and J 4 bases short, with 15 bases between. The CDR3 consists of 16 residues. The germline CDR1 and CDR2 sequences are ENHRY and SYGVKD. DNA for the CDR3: TGTGCCATCAGTGAGGCCAAGGGAGTATCCGGAAACACCATATATTTT. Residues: CAISEAKGVSGNTIYF.

Here the CDR3 reads CASTSKVAGVFKETQYF. The CDR3 nucleotides are TGTGCCAGCACCTCTAAAGTAGCGGGGGTTTTTAAAGAGACCCAGTACTTC. This chain joins TRBV7-8 and TRBJ2-5; 9 bases are shared with TRBD2. J lost 3 bases, V lost 7 bases, and 15 bases had no gene match. CDR3 length: 17 amino acids. Germline-derived CDR1 and CDR2 are SGHVS and FQNEAQ. The whole variable domain, filled in from reference TRBV7-8 and TRBJ2-5, reads GAGVSQSPRYKVAKRGQDVALRCDPISGHVSLFWYQQALGQGPEFLTYFQNEAQLDKSGLPSDRFFAERPEGSVSTLKIQRTQQEDSAVYLCASTSKVAGVFKETQYFGPGTRLLVL.

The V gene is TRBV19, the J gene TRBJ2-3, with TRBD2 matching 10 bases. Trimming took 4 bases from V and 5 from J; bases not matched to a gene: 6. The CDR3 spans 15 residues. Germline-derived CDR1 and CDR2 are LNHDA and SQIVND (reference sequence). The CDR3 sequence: CASSKLAGEVDTQYF. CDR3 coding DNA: TGTGCCAGTAGTAAGCTAGCGGGAGAGGTAGATACGCAGTATTTT.

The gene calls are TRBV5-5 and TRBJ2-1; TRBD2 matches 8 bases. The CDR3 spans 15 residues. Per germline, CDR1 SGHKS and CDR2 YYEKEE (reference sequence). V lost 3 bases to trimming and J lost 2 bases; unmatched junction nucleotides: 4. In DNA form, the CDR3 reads TGTGCCAGCAGCTCGCTAGCGGGTACCTACAATGAGCAGTTCTTC. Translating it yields CASSSLAGTYNEQFF.

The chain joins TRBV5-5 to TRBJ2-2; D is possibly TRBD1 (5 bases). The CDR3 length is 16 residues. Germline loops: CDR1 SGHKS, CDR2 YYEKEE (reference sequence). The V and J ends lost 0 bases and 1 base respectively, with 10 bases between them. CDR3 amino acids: CASSLVRTMNTGELFF. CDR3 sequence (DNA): TGTGCCAGCAGCTTGGTAAGGACAATGAACACCGGGGAGCTGTTTTTT.

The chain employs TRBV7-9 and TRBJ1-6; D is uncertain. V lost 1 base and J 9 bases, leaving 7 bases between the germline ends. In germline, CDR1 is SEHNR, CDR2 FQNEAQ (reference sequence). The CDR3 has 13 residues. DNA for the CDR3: TGTGCCAGCAGCTTAGTGGGCAGTTCACCCCTCCACTTT. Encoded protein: CASSLVGSSPLHF.

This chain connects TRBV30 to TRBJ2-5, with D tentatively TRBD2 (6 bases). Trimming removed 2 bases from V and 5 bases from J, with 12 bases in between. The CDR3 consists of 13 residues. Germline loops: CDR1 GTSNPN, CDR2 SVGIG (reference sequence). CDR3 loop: CAWSQIADETQYF. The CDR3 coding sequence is TGTGCCTGGAGTCAAATAGCGGATGAGACCCAGTACTTC.

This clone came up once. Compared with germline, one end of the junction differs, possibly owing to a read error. The chain's CDR3 is CASRLGGQGHIQYF. CDR3 DNA: TGTGCCAGCCGCTTAGGGGGACAGGGACATATTCAGTACTTC. The chain uses TRBV7-9 and TRBJ2-4; 9 bases match TRBD1. This CDR3 is 14 amino acids long. In germline, CDR1 is SEHNR, CDR2 FQNEAQ (reference sequence).

In nucleotides, the CDR3 is TGTGCCAGCAGTCCTCGGACTAGCGGGAATTTCAATGAGCAGTTCTTC. Amino acid sequence: CASSPRTSGNFNEQFF. The chain uses TRBV2 and TRBJ2-1; 12 bases agree with TRBD2. The germline gives CDR1 SNHLY, CDR2 FYNNEI. This CDR3 is 16 amino acids long. V was clipped by 5 bases and J by 6 bases; unmatched bases: 8.

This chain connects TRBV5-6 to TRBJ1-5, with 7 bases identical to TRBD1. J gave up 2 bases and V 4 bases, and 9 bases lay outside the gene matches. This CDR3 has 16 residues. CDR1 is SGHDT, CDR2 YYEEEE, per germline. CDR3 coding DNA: TGTGCCAGCAGCCTAGGAGGGGGCGCCGGCAATCAGCCCCAGCATTTT. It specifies CASSLGGGAGNQPQHF.

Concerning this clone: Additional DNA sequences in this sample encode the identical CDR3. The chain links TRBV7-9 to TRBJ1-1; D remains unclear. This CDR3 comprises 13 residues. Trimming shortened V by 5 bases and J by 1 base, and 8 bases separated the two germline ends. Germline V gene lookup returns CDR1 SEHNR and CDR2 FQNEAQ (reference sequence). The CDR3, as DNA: TGTGCCAGCAGCCTCACTGGGAACACTGAAGCTTTCTTT. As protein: CASSLTGNTEAFF.

This chain's CDR3 is CATKDKFTGELFF. In nucleotides, the CDR3 is TGTGCCACCAAGGACAAATTCACCGGGGAGCTGTTTTTT. The chain has TRBV10-3 and TRBJ2-2, with D possibly TRBD1 on 5 matching bases. This CDR3 region has 13 residues. Germline-derived CDR1 and CDR2 are ENHRY and SYGVKD. V lost 10 bases and J 4 bases, leaving 13 bases between the germline ends.

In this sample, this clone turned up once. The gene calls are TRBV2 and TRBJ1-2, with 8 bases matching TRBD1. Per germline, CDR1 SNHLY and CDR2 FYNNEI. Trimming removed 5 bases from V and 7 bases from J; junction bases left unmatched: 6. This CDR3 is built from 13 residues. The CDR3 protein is CASSLGQGVGYTF. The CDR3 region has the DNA TGTGCCAGCAGTCTCGGACAGGGAGTTGGCTACACCTTC.

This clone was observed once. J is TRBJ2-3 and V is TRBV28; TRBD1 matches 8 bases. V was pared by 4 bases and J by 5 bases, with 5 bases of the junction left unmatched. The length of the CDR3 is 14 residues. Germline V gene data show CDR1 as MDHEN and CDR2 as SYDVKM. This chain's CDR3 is CASSSSGGEDTQYF. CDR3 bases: TGTGCCAGCAGTTCCTCAGGGGGCGAAGATACGCAGTATTTT.

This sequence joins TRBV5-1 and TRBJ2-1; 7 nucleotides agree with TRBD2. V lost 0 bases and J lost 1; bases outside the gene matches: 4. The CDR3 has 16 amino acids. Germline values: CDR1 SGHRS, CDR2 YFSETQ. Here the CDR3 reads CASSLAGSGSYNEQFF. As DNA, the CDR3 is TGCGCCAGCAGCTTGGCCGGTAGCGGGTCCTACAATGAGCAGTTCTTC.

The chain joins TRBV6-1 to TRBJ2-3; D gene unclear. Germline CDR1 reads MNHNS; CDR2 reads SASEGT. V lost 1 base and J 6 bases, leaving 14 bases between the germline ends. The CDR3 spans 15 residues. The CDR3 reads CASSEGSTGRDTQYF. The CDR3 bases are TGTGCCAGCAGTGAAGGGTCGACTGGAAGGGATACGCAGTATTTT.

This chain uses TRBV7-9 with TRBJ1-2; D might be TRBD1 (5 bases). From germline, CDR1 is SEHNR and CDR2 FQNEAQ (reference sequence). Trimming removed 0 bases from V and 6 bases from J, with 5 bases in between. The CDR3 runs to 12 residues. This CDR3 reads CASSLARDGYTF. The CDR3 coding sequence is TGTGCCAGCAGCTTAGCCAGGGATGGCTACACCTTC.

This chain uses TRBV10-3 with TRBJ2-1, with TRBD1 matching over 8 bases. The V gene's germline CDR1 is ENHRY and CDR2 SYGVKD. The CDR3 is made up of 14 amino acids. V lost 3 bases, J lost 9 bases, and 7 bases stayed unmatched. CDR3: CAISDPDRAAEQFF. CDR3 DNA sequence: TGTGCCATCAGTGATCCGGACAGGGCCGCTGAGCAGTTCTTC.

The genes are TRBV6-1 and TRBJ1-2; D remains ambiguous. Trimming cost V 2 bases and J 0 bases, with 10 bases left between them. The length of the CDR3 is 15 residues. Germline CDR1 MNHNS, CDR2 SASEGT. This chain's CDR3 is CASSEPGSSNYGYTF. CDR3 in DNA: TGTGCCAGCAGTGAACCCGGGAGCTCTAACTATGGCTACACCTTC.